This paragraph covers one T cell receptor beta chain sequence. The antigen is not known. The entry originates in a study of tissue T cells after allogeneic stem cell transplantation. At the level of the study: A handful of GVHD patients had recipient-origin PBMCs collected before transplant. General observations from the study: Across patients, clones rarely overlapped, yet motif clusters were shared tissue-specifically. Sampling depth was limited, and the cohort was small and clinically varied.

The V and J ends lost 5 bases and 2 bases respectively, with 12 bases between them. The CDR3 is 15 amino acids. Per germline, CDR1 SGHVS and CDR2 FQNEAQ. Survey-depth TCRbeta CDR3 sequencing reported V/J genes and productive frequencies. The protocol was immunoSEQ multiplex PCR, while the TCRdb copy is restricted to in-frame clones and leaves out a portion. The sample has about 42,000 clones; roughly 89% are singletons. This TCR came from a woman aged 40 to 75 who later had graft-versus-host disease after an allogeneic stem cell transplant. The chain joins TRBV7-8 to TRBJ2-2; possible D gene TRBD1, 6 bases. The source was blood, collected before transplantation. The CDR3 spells CASSLDRTNTGELFF. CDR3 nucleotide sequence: TGTGCCAGCAGCCTTGACAGGACTAACACCGGGGAGCTGTTTTTT.